This TCR beta chain was obtained from a study of beta chain features in type 1 diabetes. V was pared by 7 bases and J by 1 base, with 5 bases of the junction left unmatched. This CDR3 is 13 amino acids long. Germline CDR1 reads SQVTM; CDR2 reads ANQGSEA. Study results and caveats: Reduced insertions and increased deletions marked VDJ junctions in type 1 diabetes patients. Within each of all four CD4+ subsets, Type 1 diabetes patients had TCRB CDR3s that were moderately but significantly shorter. For patients and controls alike, PCR might favor shorter templates to the same degree.

This clone was picked up a small number of times. Its specificity is unknown. Sequencing targeted expressed TCRB transcripts, as all isolated RNA had been reverse transcribed. There were several million reads on average in the naive, central memory and regulatory T cell samples. Sequencing used immunoSEQ multiplex PCR; TCRdb keeps in-frame clones, though not all of them. Of 200,000 to 250,000 clones in the sample, about a tenth were seen once. Input material: central memory CD4+ T cells from blood. The TCR comes from a man aged 18 to 35 in good health. The chain has TRBV29-1 and TRBJ2-3, with 7 positions matching TRBD2. CDR3 amino acids: CSGSAGGTDTQYF. CDR3 DNA sequence: TGCAGCGGGTCCGCGGGGGGCACAGATACGCAGTATTTT.